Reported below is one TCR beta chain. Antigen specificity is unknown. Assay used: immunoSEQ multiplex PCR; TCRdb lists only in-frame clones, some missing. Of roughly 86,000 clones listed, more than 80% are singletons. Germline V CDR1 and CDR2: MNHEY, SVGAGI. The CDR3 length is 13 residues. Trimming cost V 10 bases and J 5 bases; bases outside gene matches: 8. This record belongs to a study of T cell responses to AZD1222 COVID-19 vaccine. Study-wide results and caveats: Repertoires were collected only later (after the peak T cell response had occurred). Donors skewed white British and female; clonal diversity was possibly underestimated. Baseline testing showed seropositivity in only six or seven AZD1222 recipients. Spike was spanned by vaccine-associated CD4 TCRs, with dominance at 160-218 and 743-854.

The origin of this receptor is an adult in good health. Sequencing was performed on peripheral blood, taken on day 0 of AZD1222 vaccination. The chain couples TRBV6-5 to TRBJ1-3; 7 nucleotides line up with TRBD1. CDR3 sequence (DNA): TGTGCCACCAAGACAGGGTCTAGAAACACCATATATTTT. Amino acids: CATKTGSRNTIYF.